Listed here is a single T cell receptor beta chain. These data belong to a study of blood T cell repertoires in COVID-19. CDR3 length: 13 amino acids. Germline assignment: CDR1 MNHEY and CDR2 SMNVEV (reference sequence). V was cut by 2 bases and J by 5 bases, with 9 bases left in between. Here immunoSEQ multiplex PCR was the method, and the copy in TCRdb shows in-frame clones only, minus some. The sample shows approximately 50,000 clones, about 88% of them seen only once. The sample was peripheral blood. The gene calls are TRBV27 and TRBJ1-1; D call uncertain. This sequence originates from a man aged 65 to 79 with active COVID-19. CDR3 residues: CASSLAGGTEAFF. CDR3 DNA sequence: TGTGCCAGCAGTTTAGCGGGAGGAACTGAAGCTTTCTTT.